The 21 T cell receptor beta chains listed next were all sequenced from one sample in a study of radiation and T cells in renal cell carcinoma. Specified time point: blood 2 weeks post-SBRT. As to treatment: 15 Gy SBRT to primary tumor, nephrectomy 4 weeks later. The repertoire was sequenced with immunoSEQ multiplex PCR; TCRdb's copy has only in-frame clones and lacks some. This table holds about 130,000 clones, 88% found once. The material sequenced was blood, taken from a patient whose treatment included radiotherapy and nephrectomy. The receptors derive from a woman between 65 and 79 years old with renal cell carcinoma.

The V call is TRBV29-1, the J call TRBJ2-1; 13 bases are shared with TRBD2. With 6 bases clipped from V and 0 bases from J, the junction kept 2 bases outside the gene matches. Germline assignment: CDR1 SQVTM and CDR2 ANQGSEA. CDR3 length: 15 amino acids. CDR3 nucleotide sequence: TGCAGCGTGCGGACTAGCGGGAGCTCCTACAATGAGCAGTTCTTC. Its protein product is CSVRTSGSSYNEQFF.

This clone showed up just a few times. V is TRBV5-6 and J is TRBJ2-3; D tentatively fits TRBD1 or TRBD2 (5 bases each). The ends were cut back, 0 bases at V and 10 bases at J, with 18 bases in the middle. Germline V gene lookup returns CDR1 SGHDT and CDR2 YYEEEE. This CDR3 is built from 15 residues. The CDR3 DNA reads as TGTGCCAGCAGCTTGGGGATCGGGGACCCCTCGGCGCAGTATTTT. Amino acid sequence: CASSLGIGDPSAQYF.

The J gene is TRBJ1-2, the V gene TRBV28; the D gene is possibly TRBD1 (6 bases). The germline V gene encodes CDR1 MDHEN and CDR2 SYDVKM. V dropped 5 bases and J dropped 4 bases, with 14 bases sitting between them. There are 14 residues in the CDR3. The CDR3 nucleotides read TGTGCCAGCAGTCCGACAGGTGACTCCTATGGCTACACCTTC. Translating it yields CASSPTGDSYGYTF.

The gene calls are TRBV6-5 and TRBJ1-2; TRBD1 aligns across 11 bases. CDR1 and CDR2 from the germline V gene are MNHEY and SVGAGI. The CDR3 extends over 13 amino acids. V gave up 4 bases and J gave up 8 bases; unmatched junction bases: 3. The CDR3 region is CASSWTGGGGYTF. The CDR3 bases are TGTGCCAGCAGTTGGACAGGGGGCGGGGGCTACACCTTC.

This clone occurred once. The chain links TRBV19 to TRBJ1-5; the match to TRBD1 covers 7 bases. The CDR3 has 12 residues. Germline V gene lookup returns CDR1 LNHDA and CDR2 SQIVND (reference sequence). V lost 7 bases, J lost 7 bases, and 4 bases stayed unmatched. CDR3 region: CASMTGKQPQHF. The CDR3 DNA is TGTGCCAGTATGACAGGGAAACAGCCCCAGCATTTT.

CDR3 DNA sequence: TGTGCCAGCAGTAGCACAGGGGATGGCAATCAGCCCCAGCATTTT. This codes for CASSSTGDGNQPQHF. The chain couples TRBV25-1 to TRBJ1-5; 7 nucleotides agree with TRBD1. Losses at the gene ends were 5 bases for V and 2 bases for J; bases not matched to a gene: 6. Germline V gene sequence: CDR1 MGHDK, CDR2 SYGVNS. The CDR3 totals 15 residues.

The chain links TRBV19 to TRBJ2-2; TRBD2 matches at 11 bases. Germline V CDR1 and CDR2: LNHDA, SQIVND (reference sequence). V trimming: 5 bases; J trimming: 7 bases; junction bases outside the gene matches: 6. The CDR3 contains 15 residues. CDR3 nucleotides: TGTGCCAGTAGTGGCCGACTAGCGGGGCACGGGGAGCTGTTTTTT. Amino acids: CASSGRLAGHGELFF.

This chain links TRBV13 with TRBJ2-3, with 8 positions matching TRBD2. CDR1 is PRHDT, CDR2 FYEKMQ, per germline (reference sequence). Trimming took 1 base from V and 2 from J; bases not matched to a gene: 14. The CDR3 is 19 residues long. The CDR3 sequence: CASSLARPSAGGFTDTQYF. CDR3 coding DNA: TGTGCCAGCAGCTTAGCCCGGCCTTCGGCGGGGGGATTCACAGATACGCAGTATTTT.

The chain recombines TRBV19 with TRBJ2-6; no clear D. The CDR3 has 15 residues. CDR1 and CDR2 (germline): LNHDA, SQIVND (reference sequence). Trimming removed 3 bases at V and 4 bases at J, with 10 bases between. The CDR3 DNA sequence: TGTGCCAGTAGTATCTCACAGCCCGGGGCCAACGTCCTGACTTTC. It yields the protein CASSISQPGANVLTF.

There are a few counts of this clone. This chain connects TRBV9 to TRBJ2-3; 13 nucleotides match TRBD2. CDR1 is SGDLS and CDR2 is YYNGEE in the germline V gene. This CDR3 comprises 19 residues. V was clipped by 0 bases and J by 2 bases; unmatched bases: 9. Here the CDR3 DNA reads TGTGCCAGCAGCGTAGTGGGGGGACTAGCGGGGACCTCCACAGATACGCAGTATTTT. Its protein product is CASSVVGGLAGTSTDTQYF. Drawing the rest from reference TRBV9 and TRBJ2-3, the complete variable domain is DSGVTQTPKHLITATGQRVTLRCSPRSGDLSVYWYQQSLDQGLQFLIQYYNGEERAKGNILERFSAQQFPDLHSELNLSSLELGDSALYFCASSVVGGLAGTSTDTQYFGPGTRLTVL.

J is TRBJ1-2 and V is TRBV19, with a possible D match to TRBD1 (5 bases). This CDR3 region has 13 residues. Germline V gives CDR1 LNHDA, CDR2 SQIVND (reference sequence). V lost 7 bases and J lost 4, with 13 bases in between. The CDR3 coding sequence is TGTGCCAGTACGGGGGGTGGACTCTATGGCTACACCTTC. Translated: CASTGGGLYGYTF.

CDR3 sequence (DNA): TGTGCCAGCAGCGTATCGGGCGGTCCCGAAAAACTGTTTTTT. Protein sequence: CASSVSGGPEKLFF. This chain joins TRBV9 and TRBJ1-4; no definite D call. Trimming cost V 1 base and J 8 bases, with 12 bases left between them. CDR1 is SGDLS and CDR2 is YYNGEE in the germline V gene. The CDR3 has 14 amino acids.

As to this clone: An end of the junction does not agree with germline; a read error may underlie this. The chain uses TRBV19 and TRBJ1-1; no clear D gene. The CDR3 runs to 11 residues. Germline assignment: CDR1 LNHDA and CDR2 SQIVND (reference sequence). As DNA, the CDR3 is TGTGCCAGTAGTATAGCCGCCACAAGCATTTTT. Amino acids: CASSIAATSIF.

This chain joins TRBV27 and TRBJ2-5; TRBD1 aligns across 8 bases. There are 14 residues in the CDR3. V lost 5 bases, J lost 5 bases, and 7 bases stayed unmatched. Looked up from germline, CDR1 is MNHEY and CDR2 is SMNVEV (reference sequence). CDR3 sequence: CASSPRGLEETQYF. CDR3 coding DNA: TGTGCCAGCAGTCCCAGGGGGCTCGAGGAGACCCAGTACTTC.

The genes are TRBV6-6 and TRBJ1-4; D may be TRBD1 (6 bases). With 6 bases removed from V and 3 bases from J, the gap between germline ends came to 11 bases. Per germline, CDR1 MNHNY and CDR2 SVGAGI (reference sequence). CDR3 length: 14 amino acids. This CDR3 is CASRLGGANEKLFF. The DNA of the CDR3 is TGTGCCAGCAGACTAGGGGGAGCTAATGAAAAACTGTTTTTT.

The chain combines TRBV7-2 with TRBJ2-7; tentatively, D is TRBD1 (5 bases). V dropped 5 bases and J dropped 1 base, with 12 bases sitting between them. Germline V lookup: CDR1 SGHTA, CDR2 FQGNSA. The CDR3 consists of 14 residues. The DNA for the CDR3 is TGTGCCAGCAGCCGGACACCCCGATCCTACGAGCAGTACTTC. It translates to CASSRTPRSYEQYF.

The chain carries TRBV27 and TRBJ1-6; D might be TRBD1 (6 bases). V gave up 8 bases and J gave up 0 bases, with 11 bases separating them. This CDR3 spans 15 amino acids. The germline CDR1 and CDR2 sequences are MNHEY and SMNVEV (reference sequence). The CDR3 region is CASGQISSYNSPLHF. The CDR3 DNA sequence: TGTGCCAGCGGACAGATTAGCTCCTATAATTCACCCCTCCACTTT.

The chain employs TRBV6-5 and TRBJ1-6; D not resolved. Germline V lookup: CDR1 MNHEY, CDR2 SVGAGI. V lost 6 bases, J lost 6 bases, and 12 bases lay in between. This CDR3 spans 14 amino acids. In DNA form, the CDR3 reads TGTGCCAGCAGATTCTTGGATGCTAATTCACCCCTCCACTTT. Amino acid sequence: CASRFLDANSPLHF.

The chain is built from TRBV5-1 and TRBJ2-2; 10 nucleotides agree with TRBD1. Germline trimming cut 2 bases from V and 7 bases from J; bases unmatched to any gene: 14. The CDR3 has 18 residues. CDR1 is SGHRS, CDR2 YFSETQ, per germline. This CDR3 reads CASSFLSRQGAPNGELFF. The CDR3 DNA sequence: TGCGCCAGCAGCTTTTTGTCGCGACAGGGGGCGCCAAACGGGGAGCTGTTTTTT.

The chain employs TRBV25-1 and TRBJ1-6; possibly TRBD1 for D (6 bases). Trimming removed 6 bases at V and 2 bases at J, with 14 bases between. Germline loops: CDR1 MGHDK, CDR2 SYGVNS. This CDR3 contains 16 residues. The DNA for the CDR3 is TGTGCCAGCAGAGCTACAGGGACTACCTATAATTCACCCCTCCACTTT. Its protein is CASRATGTTYNSPLHF.

V usage is TRBV5-4 and J usage is TRBJ1-5, with D possibly being TRBD1 (5 bases). Per germline, CDR1 SGHNT and CDR2 YYREEE (reference sequence). V was clipped by 4 bases and J by 4 bases, with 12 bases between them. CDR3 length: 14 residues. The CDR3 loop reads CASSLRGQNQPQHF. DNA for the CDR3: TGTGCCAGCAGCCTGAGAGGACAAAATCAGCCCCAGCATTTT.